This is a list of T cell receptor beta chains from one sample in a study of T cell repertoires in cytomegalovirus infection. Which antigens these TCRs recognize remains unknown. TCRdb redid the calling of the reads with MiXCR, one entry per CDR3 protein. The sample includes roughly 920,000 distinct CDR3 sequences, about a third of them seen just once. This material consisted of cultured CD8+ T cells from PBMCs, taken from culture after CMV antigen stimulation. The receptors here all came from a human donor in good health (CMV status not recorded). Some clones in this sample may be carry-over from other donors' samples. CDR3s include the opening cysteine and the closing phenylalanine or tryptophan. Each record gives: V gene, clone size, D gene, J gene, CDR3 DNA, CDR3 protein. A D gene is named only where the DNA matches it firmly. Expanded clones are given a class, and other clones once, few, many or no size at all.

TRBV7-9	few	TRBD1	TRBJ1-1	TGTGCCAGCAGCTTAAGGGACAGGGTTCACACTGAAGCTTTCTTT	CASSLRDRVHTEAFF
TRBV6-5	.	TRBD2	TRBJ2-2	TGTGCCAGCAGTTACTATCCCGGGACTAGCGGGGGGGCTAGCACCGGGGAGCTGTTTTTT	CASSYYPGTSGGASTGELFF
TRBV4-2	.	TRBD1	TRBJ1-1	TGTGCCAACAGCCAAGAGATGACAGGGTCATACACTGAAGCTTTCTTT	CANSQEMTGSYTEAFF
TRBV2	few	.	TRBJ2-3	TGTGCCAGCAACGGCGGCTTTAGCACAGATACGCAGTATTTT	CASNGGFSTDTQYF
TRBV6-1	.	.	TRBJ2-5	TGTGCCACCACGTATCGATTCCTCGGGAAGCGAGAGACCCAGTACTTC	CATTYRFLGKRETQYF
TRBV4-1	few	.	TRBJ1-3	TGCGCCAGCAGCCAACCAACTCGTCCCGGGGGCGACTTCTCTGGAAACACCATATATTTT	CASSQPTRPGGDFSGNTIYF
TRBV20-1	few	.	TRBJ1-5	TGCAGTGCTAGGCGCAGAGTGGGCAATCAGCCCCAGCATTTT	CSARRRVGNQPQHF
TRBV7-6	many	TRBD1	TRBJ2-3	TGTGCCAGCAGCTCGGGGACAGGAAACACAGATACGCAGTATTTT	CASSSGTGNTDTQYF
TRBV6-6	few	TRBD1	TRBJ2-7	TGTGCCAGCAGTTACACGGACAGGATCTACGAGCAGTACTTC	CASSYTDRIYEQYF
TRBV10-3	few	TRBD1	TRBJ2-1	TGTGCCACCGGACCCGGGACAGGGTTCAATGAGCAGTTCTTC	CATGPGTGFNEQFF
TRBV9	few	.	TRBJ2-6	TGTGCCAGCAGCGTAGTTGGGGTAAGAGGCCCTGGGGCCAACGTCCTGACTTTC	CASSVVGVRGPGANVLTF
TRBV6-6	few	.	TRBJ1-1	TGTGCCAGCAGTTACCTTGACAGGACTGAAGCTTTCTTT	CASSYLDRTEAFF
TRBV6-1	few	TRBD1	TRBJ2-7	TGTGCCAGCAGTCACAGGGGGCAGGGTTTCTACGAGCAGTACTTC	CASSHRGQGFYEQYF
TRBV5-4	few	.	TRBJ2-2	TGTGCCAGCAGCTTGGGCAGGGAATGGGACACCGGGGAGCTGTTTTTT	CASSLGREWDTGELFF
TRBV20-1	.	.	TRBJ1-3	TGCAGTGCTAGGGCGGTCAGGGATCGTGGAAACACCATATATTTT	CSARAVRDRGNTIYF
TRBV12-3/TRBV12-4	.	.	TRBJ2-7	TGTGCCAGCAGTTTAGGTCTCCTTTACGAGCAGTACTTC	CASSLGLLYEQYF
TRBV27	few	.	TRBJ2-7	TGTGCCAGCAGTTTATCGGTGATTACTAGAGGTCTCCACGAGCAGTACTTC	CASSLSVITRGLHEQYF
TRBV5-1	few	.	TRBJ2-2	TGCGCCAGCAGCCCGACGCGTAGCTTTGGCACAGCAATATCCACCGGGGAGCTGTTTTTT	CASSPTRSFGTAISTGELFF
TRBV12-3/TRBV12-4	few	TRBD1	TRBJ1-5	TGTGCCAGCAGACTTACAGGGGAACATCAGCCCCAGCATTTT	CASRLTGEHQPQHF
TRBV11-1	many	.	TRBJ2-5	TGTGCCAGCAGCTTAGGAAACGAAGAGACCCAGTACTTC	CASSLGNEETQYF
TRBV7-8	.	.	TRBJ2-1	TGTGCCAGCAGCTATAATTTACGGGGGATCACCTACAATGAGCAGTTCTTC	CASSYNLRGITYNEQFF
TRBV28	few	.	TRBJ1-2	TGTGCCAGCAGTTTCCAATGGGGACACCCCAACGGCTACACCTTC	CASSFQWGHPNGYTF
TRBV5-1	few	.	TRBJ2-1	TGCGCCAGCAGCTTTCAGGGACTCCGAGCTACGGATGAGCAGTTCTTC	CASSFQGLRATDEQFF
TRBV6-1	.	TRBD2	TRBJ2-3	TGTGCTAGCATTGAAGAAGCGGGGGGGCCAGATACTCAGTATTTT	CASIEEAGGPDTQYF
TRBV6-2/TRBV6-3	few	TRBD2	TRBJ2-1	TGTGCCAGCACCCTAGCGGGGGGTGTCGGCAATGAGCAGTTCTTC	CASTLAGGVGNEQFF